The sequence of this T cell receptor (beta chain) was determined in a study of T cell responses to AZD1222 COVID-19 vaccine. The protocol was immunoSEQ multiplex PCR, while the TCRdb copy is restricted to in-frame clones and leaves out a portion. The sample includes some 150,000 clones, 75% to 95% seen only once; the top ten take 1.8%. As for this clone: Its target is not known.

Study-wide findings and caveats: The study sampled repertoires only after the peak T cell response. Nearly half of spike-specific TCRs reportedly target unmutated variant regions. Seropositivity was recorded at baseline in only 6 or 7 AZD1222 recipients. Spike-specific TCR breadth and depth were elevated following two AZD1222 doses.

The sample was peripheral blood, taken on day 0 of AZD1222 vaccination. The receptor was isolated from an adult in good health.

The CDR3 DNA is TGTGCCAGTGGACAGGGTATCTCTGGCTACACCTTC. Protein: CASGQGISGYTF. This chain links TRBV25-1 with TRBJ1-2, with 8 bases matching TRBD1. The J segment lost 7 bases and the V segment lost 9 bases, leaving 7 bases of the junction unmatched. The germline gives CDR1 MGHDK, CDR2 SYGVNS. The CDR3 consists of 12 residues.